Presented here are 17 T cell receptor beta chains from one specimen sequenced in a study of blood T cells in healthy people across ages. Primers used in a second PCR of about 7 to 12 cycles were a sample-barcoded 5' primer and a J-beta primer mix. TCRdb passed the 5' RACE reads through MiXCR, listing each CDR3 protein once. The sample includes hundreds of thousands of distinct CDR3 sequences, roughly 32% of them seen just once. Material for sequencing was blood. The receptors shown here come from a woman of 80 years or more in good health.

The rearrangement links TRBV5-1 to TRBJ2-5; the D gene is possibly TRBD2 (7 bases). The CDR3 length is 13 residues. In germline, CDR1 is SGHRS, CDR2 YFSETQ. Trimming pared 6 bases from V and 2 bases from J, leaving 11 bases between. This chain's CDR3 is CASMGGAQETQYF. The CDR3, as DNA: TGCGCCAGCATGGGGGGGGCTCAAGAGACCCAGTACTTC.

This clonotype was picked up many times. One base away lies a much larger clone, so this may be a sequencing read error. The chain carries TRBV5-1 and TRBJ1-2; the D is unclear. Looked up from germline, CDR1 is SGHRS and CDR2 is YFSETQ. V shed 3 bases and J shed 8 bases, with 17 bases lying between them. The CDR3 contains 14 residues. CDR3 coding DNA: TGCGCCAGCAGCTGGGAACTTCCGGGCACAGGCTACACCTTC. Translating gives CASSWELPGTGYTF.

This clonotype was detected many times. This rearrangement joins TRBV29-1 to TRBJ1-2, with D uncertain. V gave up 4 bases and J gave up 5 bases, with 11 bases separating them. CDR1 and CDR2 (germline): SQVTM, ANQGSEA. The CDR3 runs 12 residues. The CDR3 loop is CSVGIQSYGYTF. The CDR3 coding sequence is TGCAGCGTTGGTATCCAGTCTTATGGCTACACCTTC.

This clonotype was detected many times. This chain links TRBV9 with TRBJ1-6; unclear D gene. The V gene's germline CDR1 is SGDLS and CDR2 YYNGEE. The CDR3 consists of 14 residues. With 2 bases removed from V and 7 bases from J, the gap between germline ends came to 10 bases. This CDR3 reads CASSVTGENSPLHF. The CDR3 nucleotides read TGTGCCAGCAGCGTTACCGGGGAAAATTCACCCCTCCACTTT.

Worth noting for this clonotype: Possible read error: a much larger clone is one base away. The chain links TRBV4-3 to TRBJ1-3; no firm D call. Germline V gives CDR1 LGHNA, CDR2 YSLEER. CDR3 length equals 15 residues. The CDR3 DNA sequence: TGCGCCAGCAGCCAAGACGTTGACTCTGGAAACACCATAGATTTT. Protein: CASSQDVDSGNTIDF.

This clonotype turned up a few times. The chain joins TRBV6-2 or TRBV6-3 to TRBJ1-5, with D uncertain. The CDR3 runs to 15 residues. Trimming stripped 5 bases from V and 3 bases from J, with 14 bases between. The germline gives CDR1 MNHEY, CDR2 SVGEGT. Here the CDR3 reads CASSLHSGYNQPQHF. The CDR3 nucleotides read TGTGCCAGCAGTCTCCACTCGGGGTACAATCAGCCCCAGCATTTT.

This clonotype was counted only a few times. One base away lies a much larger clone, so this may be a sequencing read error. The gene calls are TRBV7-2 and TRBJ2-6; D is possibly TRBD1 or TRBD2 (5 bases each). The CDR3 sequence is 15 residues long. CDR1 and CDR2 from the germline V gene are SGHTA and FQGNSA. DNA for the CDR3: TGTGCCAGCAGTTCAAATCGGGGTGGGGCCAACGTCCCGACTTTC. This codes for CASSSNRGGANVPTF.

This clonotype was observed many times. V and J are TRBV9 and TRBJ2-7, with D perhaps matching TRBD1 (6 bases). Between the trimmed V and J ends, which lost 0 bases and 4 bases, there was a span of 11 bases. From germline, CDR1 is SGDLS and CDR2 YYNGEE. The length of the CDR3 is 14 residues. The CDR3 coding sequence is TGTGCCAGCAGCGTAGGCCGGGACATGTACGAGCAGTACTTC. Translating it yields CASSVGRDMYEQYF.

This chain uses TRBV20-1 with TRBJ2-1; TRBD1 matches at 7 bases. V gave up 5 bases and J gave up 9 bases; unmatched junction bases: 7. Germline V lookup: CDR1 DFQATT, CDR2 SNEGSKA (reference sequence). The CDR3 loop spans 12 amino acids. The CDR3 nucleotides read TGCAGTGCTGAACCACAGGGGACTGAGCAGTTCTTC. Residues: CSAEPQGTEQFF.

This clonotype has a count of ten or more. The rearrangement uses TRBV6-1 and TRBJ2-7; D is ambiguous. The CDR3 covers 13 residues. Germline loops: CDR1 MNHNS, CDR2 SASEGT. V was pared by 7 bases and J by 3 bases, with 13 bases between. The DNA for the CDR3 is TGTGCCAGCAACCCCACGAATAACTACGAGCAGTACTTC. Amino acid sequence: CASNPTNNYEQYF.

This clonotype has a count of ten or more. The chain couples TRBV30 to TRBJ2-3; D unclear. This CDR3 is 11 amino acids long. Trimming stripped 4 bases from V and 6 bases from J, with 8 bases between. In germline, CDR1 is GTSNPN, CDR2 SVGIG (reference sequence). The CDR3 region is CAWTPRDTQYF. Here the CDR3 DNA reads TGTGCCTGGACCCCGAGGGATACGCAGTATTTT.

There are many counts of this clonotype. This chain joins TRBV6-6 and TRBJ2-7; 10 bases map to TRBD2. V lost 2 bases and J lost 6; bases outside the gene matches: 1. This CDR3 has 13 amino acids. CDR1 and CDR2 from the germline V gene are MNHNY and SVGAGI (reference sequence). The DNA of the CDR3 is TGTGCCAGCAGTTACGGGACTAGCGCCGAGCAGTACTTC. Translating gives CASSYGTSAEQYF.

Here the CDR3 DNA reads TGTGCCAGCAACAGGGAGCCCGGGGAGCTGTTTTTT. Its protein is CASNREPGELFF. The rearrangement uses TRBV12-3 or TRBV12-4 and TRBJ2-2; D might be TRBD1 (6 bases). V lost 7 bases and J lost 6, with 9 bases in between. The CDR3 contains 12 residues.

The chain employs TRBV20-1 and TRBJ2-4, with D perhaps matching TRBD1 (6 bases). The J call may be mistaken, given a closer DNA end match to TRBJ2-5. The germline gives CDR1 DFQATT, CDR2 SNEGSKA (reference sequence). The CDR3 is 15 amino acids. CDR3 bases: TGCAGTGCCCGAGGAAGGCAGGGGACCCAAGAGACCCAGTACTTC. This codes for CSARGRQGTQETQYF.

This rearrangement joins TRBV25-1 to TRBJ1-3; no clear D gene. Germline values: CDR1 MGHDK, CDR2 SYGVNS. The V gene lost 1 base and the J gene lost 4 bases, with 11 bases spanning the gap. The CDR3 is 15 residues long. This CDR3 is CASSESGETGNTIYF. CDR3 DNA sequence: TGTGCCAGCAGTGAATCTGGGGAGACGGGAAACACCATATATTTT.

This rearrangement joins TRBV24-1 to TRBJ2-1; 7 bases are a match to TRBD1. Trimming removed 0 bases from V and 8 bases from J; junction bases left unmatched: 9. Per germline, CDR1 KGHDR and CDR2 SFDVKD. The CDR3 has 16 amino acids. CDR3 region: CATSDLKDRSAHEQFF. CDR3 DNA sequence: TGTGCCACCAGTGATTTGAAGGACAGGAGCGCCCATGAGCAGTTCTTC.

V and J are TRBV30 and TRBJ2-1; 10 nucleotides align to TRBD2. CDR1 and CDR2 (germline): GTSNPN, SVGIG (reference sequence). The trim removed 4 bases at V and 1 base at J, leaving 25 bases unmatched. The CDR3 covers 22 residues. CDR3: CAWTRIGGERGGLSRSYNEQFF. As DNA, the CDR3 is TGTGCCTGGACCAGGATAGGGGGAGAGCGGGGGGGCCTGTCTAGATCCTACAATGAGCAGTTCTTC.